This passage covers 20 T cell receptor beta chains from one sample sequenced in a study of cytomegalovirus exposure and HLA in healthy donors. PCR was performed using 60 Vbeta and 13 Jbeta primers. Sequencing was performed with immunoSEQ multiplex PCR; in TCRdb, only in-frame clones are kept and a portion is missing. The sample holds about 84,000 clones. Source material: PBMCs. These receptors originate from a man aged 45-60 years in good health and CMV-seronegative.

This rearrangement joins TRBV6-1 to TRBJ2-1; maybe TRBD2 (6 bases). The CDR3 spans 17 residues. V lost 3 bases, J lost 8 bases, and 23 bases lay in between. Germline CDR1 and CDR2: MNHNS and SASEGT. Here the CDR3 reads CASSEGGGGPLFDEQFF. As DNA, the CDR3 is TGTGCCAGCAGTGAGGGGGGTGGCGGGCCTCTTTTCGATGAGCAGTTCTTC.

V is TRBV5-6 and J is TRBJ2-7; D is ambiguous. In germline, CDR1 is SGHDT, CDR2 YYEEEE. V lost 2 bases and J lost 3, with 6 bases in between. The CDR3 consists of 12 residues. The CDR3 DNA reads TGTGCCAGCAGCTTTTCCAGCTACGAGCAGTACTTC. Its protein is CASSFSSYEQYF.

The V call is TRBV4-1, the J call TRBJ2-5, with D perhaps TRBD2 (6 bases). V was shortened by 1 base and J by 11 bases, with 14 bases between the two germline ends. The CDR3 sequence is 13 residues long. Germline V gene lookup returns CDR1 MGHRA and CDR2 YSYEKL. CDR3 nucleotides: TGCGCCAGCAGCCAAGGTCTAGCGAGGGAGCAGTACTTC. This codes for CASSQGLAREQYF.

The chain has TRBV6-5 and TRBJ2-7, with a tentative D call TRBD2 (6 bases). V dropped 5 bases and J dropped 0 bases, with 11 bases sitting between them. This CDR3 is 14 amino acids long. Germline V gene data show CDR1 as MNHEY and CDR2 as SVGAGI. The CDR3 spells CASSPGTVSYEQYF. The CDR3 nucleotides read TGTGCCAGCAGTCCCGGGACTGTCTCCTACGAGCAGTACTTC.

CDR3 bases: TGTGCCAGCAGCCCGGAGGACAGGGACACTGAAGCTTTCTTT. The encoded protein is CASSPEDRDTEAFF. The J gene is TRBJ1-1, the V gene TRBV5-6; the match to TRBD1 covers 8 bases. This CDR3 region has 14 residues. The germline V gene has CDR1 SGHDT and CDR2 YYEEEE. Trimming cost V 4 bases and J 3 bases; bases outside gene matches: 5.

The chain links TRBV7-3 to TRBJ1-6; D gene uncertain. Between the trimmed V and J ends, which lost 3 bases and 6 bases, there was a span of 6 bases. Germline values: CDR1 SGHTA, CDR2 FQGTGA. This CDR3 spans 13 amino acids. CDR3 DNA: TGTGCCAGCAGCTTCGACTTTAATTCACCCCTCCACTTT. Translated, it gives CASSFDFNSPLHF.

This chain connects TRBV5-8 to TRBJ1-1, with 9 bases aligning to TRBD1. Germline CDR1 is SGHTS and CDR2 is YDEGEE. The length of the CDR3 is 14 residues. Trimming took 4 bases from V and 5 from J; bases not matched to a gene: 6. Here the CDR3 reads CASSVQGALTEAFF. CDR3 in DNA: TGTGCCAGCAGCGTACAGGGGGCATTGACTGAAGCTTTCTTT.

A word on this clone: Other DNA variants within this sample encode the same CDR3. The chain has TRBV19 and TRBJ2-7; 7 bases map to TRBD1. Germline assignment: CDR1 LNHDA and CDR2 SQIVND (reference sequence). V lost 4 bases, J lost 3 bases, and 6 bases stayed unmatched. The CDR3 contains 14 residues. The CDR3 coding sequence is TGTGCCAGTAGTACTCACAGGGGAAACTACGAGCAGTACTTC. This translates into CASSTHRGNYEQYF.

The chain links TRBV27 to TRBJ1-4; unclear D gene. CDR1 is MNHEY, CDR2 SMNVEV, per germline (reference sequence). This CDR3 comprises 14 residues. Trimming cost V 3 bases and J 4 bases, with 9 bases left between them. CDR3 nucleotides: TGTGCCAGCAGTTTTCTCGGGGATAATGAAAAACTGTTTTTT. Amino acids: CASSFLGDNEKLFF.

The gene calls are TRBV2 and TRBJ2-7; TRBD2 matches 9 bases. The junction had 13 bases not matched to a gene; V was cut back by 7 bases and J by 0 bases. CDR1 and CDR2 from the germline V gene are SNHLY and FYNNEI. The CDR3 contains 17 residues. CDR3: CASTSSPAGGVSYEQYF. The CDR3 bases are TGTGCCAGCACCTCATCTCCAGCGGGGGGCGTCTCCTACGAGCAGTACTTC.

The rearrangement links TRBV5-3 to TRBJ1-1; D not resolved. TRBV5-3 is flagged as an ORF with uncertain function. The V end was cut by 1 base, the J end by 7 bases, with 11 bases between. The CDR3 runs to 13 residues. The CDR3 nucleotides are TGTGCCAGAAGCTTGCTAGAGGCGCATGAAGCTTTCTTT. It is translated as CARSLLEAHEAFF.

As concerns this clone: The same CDR3 also results from other DNA sequences found in this sample. The gene calls are TRBV9 and TRBJ2-5; 8 nucleotides agree with TRBD2. The CDR3 runs to 13 residues. The V gene end was trimmed by 2 bases and the J gene end by 5 bases; junction bases not matched to a gene: 2. The V gene's germline CDR1 is SGDLS and CDR2 YYNGEE. Written as DNA, the CDR3 is TGTGCCAGCAGCGTTAGCGGGGAGGAGACCCAGTACTTC. Its protein product is CASSVSGEETQYF.

J is TRBJ1-5 and V is TRBV19; D is ambiguous. V lost 9 bases, J lost 1 base, and 19 bases lay in between. The CDR3 loop spans 16 amino acids. From germline, CDR1 is LNHDA and CDR2 SQIVND (reference sequence). The DNA of the CDR3 is TGTGCCAGCCGAGGGCTAGGGAGCGAGAGCAATCAGCCCCAGCATTTT. Translation: CASRGLGSESNQPQHF.

This sequence joins TRBV14 and TRBJ2-1; 8 nucleotides line up with TRBD1. The V gene's germline CDR1 is SGHDN and CDR2 FVKESK. With 1 base clipped from V and 3 bases from J, the junction kept 5 bases outside the gene matches. The CDR3 loop spans 16 amino acids. The CDR3 reads CASSQVRDRSYNEQFF. In nucleotides, the CDR3 is TGTGCCAGCAGCCAAGTCCGGGACAGGAGCTACAATGAGCAGTTCTTC.

Here the CDR3 reads CATTESGLATFTDTQYF. For the CDR3, the DNA is TGTGCCACCACTGAGTCAGGGCTAGCGACTTTCACAGATACGCAGTATTTT. The chain carries TRBV10-3 and TRBJ2-3; TRBD2 might be the D (6 bases). CDR1 is ENHRY, CDR2 SYGVKD, per germline. Trimming took 10 bases from V and 2 from J, leaving 25 bases between them. The CDR3 is made up of 17 amino acids.

On this clone: The same CDR3 arises from other DNA sequences in this sample as well. V usage is TRBV19 and J usage is TRBJ2-1, with TRBD1 matching over 8 bases. CDR1 LNHDA and CDR2 SQIVND come from the germline V gene (reference sequence). The CDR3 is 15 amino acids. V was clipped by 3 bases and J by 2 bases; unmatched bases: 3. The CDR3: CASSIEGQAYNEQFF. Written as DNA, the CDR3 is TGTGCCAGTAGTATTGAGGGACAGGCCTACAATGAGCAGTTCTTC. Filled out from reference TRBV19 and TRBJ2-1, the complete variable domain reads DGGITQSPKYLFRKEGQNVTLSCEQNLNHDAMYWYRQDPGQGLRLIYYSQIVNDFQKGDIAEGYSVSREKKESFPLTVTSAQKNPTAFYLCASSIEGQAYNEQFFGPGTRLTVL.

The CDR3 loop reads CASRDRANEKLFF. The CDR3 region has the DNA TGCGCCAGCCGGGACAGGGCGAATGAAAAACTGTTTTTT. This chain connects TRBV5-1 to TRBJ1-4; 9 bases match TRBD1. Losses at the gene ends were 7 bases for V and 5 bases for J; bases not matched to a gene: 3. From germline, CDR1 is SGHRS and CDR2 YFSETQ. CDR3 length: 13 amino acids.

The rearrangement uses TRBV5-6 and TRBJ1-3; D is undetermined. Germline CDR1 reads SGHDT; CDR2 reads YYEEEE. CDR3 size: 13 residues. V was cut by 2 bases and J by 1 base, with 4 bases left in between. CDR3 nucleotides: TGTGCCAGCAGCTTTCAGTCTGGAAACACCATATATTTT. It is translated as CASSFQSGNTIYF.

The chain employs TRBV25-1 and TRBJ1-2, with a possible D match to TRBD1 (5 bases). Per germline, CDR1 MGHDK and CDR2 SYGVNS. The V gene lost 8 bases and the J gene lost 7 bases, with 14 bases spanning the gap. This CDR3 comprises 12 residues. CDR3 loop: CASGGVRSGYTF. CDR3 in DNA: TGTGCCAGCGGAGGGGTTCGAAGTGGCTACACCTTC.

V and J are TRBV27 and TRBJ1-6; 9 bases align to TRBD1. Trimming cost V 4 bases and J 10 bases; bases outside gene matches: 8. The germline V gene encodes CDR1 MNHEY and CDR2 SMNVEV (reference sequence). The CDR3 totals 15 residues. The chain's CDR3 is CASSSRGTGNSPLHF. CDR3 nucleotides: TGTGCCAGCAGTTCGAGGGGGACAGGGAACTCACCCCTCCACTTT.